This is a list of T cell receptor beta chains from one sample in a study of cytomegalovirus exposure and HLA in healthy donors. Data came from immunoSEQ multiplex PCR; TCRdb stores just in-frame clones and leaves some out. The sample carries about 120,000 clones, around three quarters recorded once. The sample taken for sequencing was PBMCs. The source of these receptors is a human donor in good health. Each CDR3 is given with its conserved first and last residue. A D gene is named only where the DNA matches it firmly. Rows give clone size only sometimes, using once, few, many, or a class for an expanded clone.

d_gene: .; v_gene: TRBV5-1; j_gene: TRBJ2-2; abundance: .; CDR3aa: CASSRRQNTGELFF; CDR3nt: TGCGCCAGCAGCCGCAGACAGAACACCGGGGAGCTGTTTTTT
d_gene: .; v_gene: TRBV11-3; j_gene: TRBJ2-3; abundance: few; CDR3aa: CASSLEAGSDTQYF; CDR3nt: TGTGCCAGCAGCTTAGAAGCAGGATCAGATACGCAGTATTTT
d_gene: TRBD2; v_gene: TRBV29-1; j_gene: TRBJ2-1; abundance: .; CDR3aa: CSSRGGHNEQFF; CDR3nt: TGCAGCAGTCGGGGGGGCCACAATGAGCAGTTCTTC
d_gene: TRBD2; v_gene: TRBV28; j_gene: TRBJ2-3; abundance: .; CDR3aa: CASSIIAGYTDTQYF; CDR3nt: TGTGCCAGCAGTATCATAGCGGGATACACAGATACGCAGTATTTT
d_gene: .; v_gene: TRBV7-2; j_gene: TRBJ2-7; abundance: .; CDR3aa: CASSLDGWQYEQYF; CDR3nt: TGTGCCAGCAGCTTAGATGGTTGGCAGTACGAGCAGTACTTC
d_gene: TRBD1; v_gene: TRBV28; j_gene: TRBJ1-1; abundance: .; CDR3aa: CASIGGTGGAFF; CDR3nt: TGTGCCAGCATAGGAGGGACAGGGGGAGCTTTCTTT
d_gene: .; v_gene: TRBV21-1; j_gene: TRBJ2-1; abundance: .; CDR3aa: CASSWATSNNEQFF; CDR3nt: TGTGCCAGCAGCTGGGCGACATCGAACAATGAGCAGTTCTTC
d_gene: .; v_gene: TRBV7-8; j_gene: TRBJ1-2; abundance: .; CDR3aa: CASSPTGDYGYTF; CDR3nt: TGTGCCAGCAGCCCGACGGGGGACTATGGCTACACCTTC
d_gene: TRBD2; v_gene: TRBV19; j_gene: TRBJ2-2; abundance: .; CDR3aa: CASSSNSGRGTGELFF; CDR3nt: TGTGCCAGTAGTTCCAATAGCGGGAGGGGGACCGGGGAGCTGTTTTTT
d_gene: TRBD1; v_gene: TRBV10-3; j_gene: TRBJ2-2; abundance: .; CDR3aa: CAISVGQVNTGELFF; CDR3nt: TGTGCCATCAGTGTAGGACAGGTGAACACCGGGGAGCTGTTTTTT
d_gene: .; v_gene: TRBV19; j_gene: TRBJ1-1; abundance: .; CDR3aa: CASSIESGRVNTEAFF; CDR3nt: TGTGCCAGTAGTATAGAAAGTGGCAGGGTGAACACTGAAGCTTTCTTT
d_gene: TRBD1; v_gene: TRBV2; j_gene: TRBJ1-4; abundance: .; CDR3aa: CASSLRQGGGEKLFF; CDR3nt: TGTGCCAGCAGTCTTAGACAGGGAGGTGGTGAAAAACTGTTTTTT
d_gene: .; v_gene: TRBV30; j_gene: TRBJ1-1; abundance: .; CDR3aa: CAWSRGFVGGKAEAFF; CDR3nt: TGTGCCTGGAGTCGAGGTTTCGTAGGGGGTAAGGCTGAAGCTTTCTTT
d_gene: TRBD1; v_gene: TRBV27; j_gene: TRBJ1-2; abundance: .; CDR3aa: CASRTTGGAGGYTF; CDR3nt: TGTGCCAGCAGAACGACAGGGGGCGCGGGGGGCTACACCTTC
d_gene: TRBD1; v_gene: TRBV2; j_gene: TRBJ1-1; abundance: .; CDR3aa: CASTRTGRNTEAFF; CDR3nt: TGTGCCAGCACCCGGACAGGGAGGAACACTGAAGCTTTCTTT
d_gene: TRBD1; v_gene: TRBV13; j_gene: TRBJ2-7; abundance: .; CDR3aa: CASSSRQGRSYEQYF; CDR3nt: TGTGCCAGCAGCTCGCGACAGGGGAGGTCCTACGAGCAGTACTTC
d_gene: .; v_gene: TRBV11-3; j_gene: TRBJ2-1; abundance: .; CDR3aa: CASSWTEVGASYNEQFF; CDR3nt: TGTGCCAGCAGCTGGACCGAGGTGGGAGCGTCCTACAATGAGCAGTTCTTC
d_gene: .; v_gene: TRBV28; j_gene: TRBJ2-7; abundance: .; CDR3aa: CASSSDGRGFLEQYF; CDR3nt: TGTGCCAGCAGTTCAGACGGAAGAGGTTTTTTGGAGCAGTACTTC
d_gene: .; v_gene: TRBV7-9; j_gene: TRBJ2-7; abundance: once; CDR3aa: CAILGPRDYEQYF; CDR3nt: TGTGCCATCCTCGGACCGAGGGACTACGAGCAGTACTTC
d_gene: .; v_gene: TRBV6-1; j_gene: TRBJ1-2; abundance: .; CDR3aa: CASNRLQGSYGYTF; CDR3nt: TGTGCCAGCAACCGACTTCAGGGGTCCTATGGCTACACCTTC
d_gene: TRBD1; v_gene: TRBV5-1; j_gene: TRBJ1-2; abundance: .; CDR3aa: CASSLDGTGGPGYTF; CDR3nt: TGCGCCAGCAGCTTGGACGGGACAGGGGGCCCTGGCTACACCTTC
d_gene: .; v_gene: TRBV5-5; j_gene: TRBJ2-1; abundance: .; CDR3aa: CASSPGHSPHNEQFF; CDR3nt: TGTGCCAGCAGCCCCGGACACTCCCCCCACAATGAGCAGTTCTTC
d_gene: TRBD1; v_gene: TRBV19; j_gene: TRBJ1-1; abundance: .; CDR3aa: CASSHRGLGTEAFF; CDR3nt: TGTGCCAGTAGCCACAGGGGGCTTGGGACTGAAGCTTTCTTT
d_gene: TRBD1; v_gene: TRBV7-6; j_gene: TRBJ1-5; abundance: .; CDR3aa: CASSRGQGNQPQHF; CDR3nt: TGTGCCAGCAGTCGTGGACAGGGCAATCAGCCCCAGCATTTT
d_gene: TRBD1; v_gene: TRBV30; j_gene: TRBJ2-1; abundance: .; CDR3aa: CAWRYRGRSYNEQFF; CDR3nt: TGTGCCTGGAGATACAGGGGGCGCTCCTACAATGAGCAGTTCTTC
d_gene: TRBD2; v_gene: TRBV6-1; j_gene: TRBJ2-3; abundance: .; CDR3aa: CASSSNSGRADTQYF; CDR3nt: TGTGCCAGCAGTTCAAATAGCGGGAGGGCAGATACGCAGTATTTT
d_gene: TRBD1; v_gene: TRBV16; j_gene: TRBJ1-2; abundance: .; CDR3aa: CASSQSLGQGANYGYTF; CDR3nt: TGTGCCAGCAGCCAATCGCTGGGACAGGGGGCAAACTATGGCTACACCTTC
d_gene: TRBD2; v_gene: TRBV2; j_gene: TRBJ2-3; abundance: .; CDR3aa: CASSSRTSATDTQYF; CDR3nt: TGTGCCAGCAGTTCTCGGACTAGTGCGACAGATACGCAGTATTTT
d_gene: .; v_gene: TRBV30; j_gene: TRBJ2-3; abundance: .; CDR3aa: CAWSDLGAVTDTQYF; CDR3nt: TGTGCCTGGAGCGACCTGGGCGCCGTCACAGATACGCAGTATTTT
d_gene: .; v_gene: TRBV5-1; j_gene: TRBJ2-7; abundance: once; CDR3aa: CASSLAPGAYEQYF; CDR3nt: TGCGCCAGCAGCTTGGCCCCGGGGGCCTACGAGCAGTACTTC
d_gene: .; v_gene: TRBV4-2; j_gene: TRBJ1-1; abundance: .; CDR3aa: CASSQVGGRDTEAFF; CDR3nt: TGTGCCAGCAGCCAAGTCGGTGGCAGGGACACTGAAGCTTTCTTT
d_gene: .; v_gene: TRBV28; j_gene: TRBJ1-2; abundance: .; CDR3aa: CASSPPPGDGYTF; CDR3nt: TGTGCCAGCAGTCCCCCCCCGGGGGATGGCTACACCTTC
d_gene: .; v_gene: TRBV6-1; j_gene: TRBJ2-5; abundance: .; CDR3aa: CASRGGGGGETQYF; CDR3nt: TGTGCCAGCAGAGGTGGGGGGGGCGGGGAGACCCAGTACTTC
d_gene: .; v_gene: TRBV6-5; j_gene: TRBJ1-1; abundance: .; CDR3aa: CASSPGQSAGAFF; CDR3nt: TGTGCCAGCAGCCCCGGACAGTCCGCGGGAGCTTTCTTT
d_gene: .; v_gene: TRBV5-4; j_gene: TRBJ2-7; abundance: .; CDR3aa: CASSLGGISYEQYF; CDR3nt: TGTGCCAGCAGCTTGGGCGGGATTTCCTACGAGCAGTACTTC
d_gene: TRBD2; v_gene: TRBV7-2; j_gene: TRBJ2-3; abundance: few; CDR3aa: CASSLDGRAADTQYF; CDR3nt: TGTGCCAGCAGCTTAGACGGGAGGGCCGCAGATACGCAGTATTTT
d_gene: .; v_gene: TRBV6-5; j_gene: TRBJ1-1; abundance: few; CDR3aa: CATLVNTEAFF; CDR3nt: TGTGCCACCCTCGTGAACACTGAAGCTTTCTTT
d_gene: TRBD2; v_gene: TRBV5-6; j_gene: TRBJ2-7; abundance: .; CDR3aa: CASSVTSGTSYEQYF; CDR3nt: TGTGCCAGCAGCGTGACTAGCGGGACGTCCTACGAGCAGTACTTC
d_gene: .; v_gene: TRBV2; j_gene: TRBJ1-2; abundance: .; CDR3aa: CASSVRQSGYTF; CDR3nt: TGTGCCAGCAGTGTGAGACAGAGTGGCTACACCTTC
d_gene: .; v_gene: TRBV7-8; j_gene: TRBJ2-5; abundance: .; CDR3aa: CASSLIISSGEKETQYF; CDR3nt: TGTGCCAGCAGCTTGATTATTAGTTCAGGTGAAAAAGAGACCCAGTACTTC
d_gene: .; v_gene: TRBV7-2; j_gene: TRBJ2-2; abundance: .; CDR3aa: CASSFLPEGSGELFF; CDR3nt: TGTGCCAGCAGCTTCCTACCGGAGGGGTCCGGGGAGCTGTTTTTT
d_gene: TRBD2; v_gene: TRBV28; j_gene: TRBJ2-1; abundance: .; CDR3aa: CASSLTSGAYNEQFF; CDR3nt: TGTGCCAGCAGTCTAACTAGCGGTGCCTACAATGAGCAGTTCTTC
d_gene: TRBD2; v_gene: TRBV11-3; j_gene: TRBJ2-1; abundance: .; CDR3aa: CASSPGTTNEQFF; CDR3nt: TGTGCCAGCAGCCCGGGGACTACCAATGAGCAGTTCTTC
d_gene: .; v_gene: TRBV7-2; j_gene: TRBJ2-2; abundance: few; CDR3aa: CASSRGLGFIWELFF; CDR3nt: TGTGCCAGCAGCCGTGGACTGGGGTTTATCTGGGAGCTGTTTTTT
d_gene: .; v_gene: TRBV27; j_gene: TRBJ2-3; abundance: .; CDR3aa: CASSLDGISTDTQYF; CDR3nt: TGTGCCAGCAGTTTAGACGGGATTAGCACAGATACGCAGTATTTT
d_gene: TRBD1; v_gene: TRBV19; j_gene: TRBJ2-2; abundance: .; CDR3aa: CASSIGQGAITGELFF; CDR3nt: TGTGCCAGTAGTATAGGTCAGGGGGCAATCACCGGGGAGCTGTTTTTT
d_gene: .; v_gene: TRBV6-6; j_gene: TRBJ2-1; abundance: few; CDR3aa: CATSDNNEQFF; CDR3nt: TGTGCCACCTCGGACAACAATGAGCAGTTCTTC
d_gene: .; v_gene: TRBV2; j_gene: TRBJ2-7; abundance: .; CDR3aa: CASSEAQAGMGEQYF; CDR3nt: TGTGCCAGCAGTGAAGCCCAGGCGGGGATGGGTGAGCAGTACTTC
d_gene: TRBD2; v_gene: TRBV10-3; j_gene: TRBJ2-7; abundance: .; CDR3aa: CAISRGGSGTLMGEQYF; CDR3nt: TGTGCCATCAGCCGGGGAGGGAGCGGGACCCTTATGGGGGAGCAGTACTTC
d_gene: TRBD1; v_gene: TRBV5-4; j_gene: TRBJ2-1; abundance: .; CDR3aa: CASSPGQGFTEQFF; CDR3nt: TGTGCCAGCAGCCCCGGACAGGGATTTACTGAGCAGTTCTTC
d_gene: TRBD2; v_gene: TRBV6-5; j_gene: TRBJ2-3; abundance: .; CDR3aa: CASSSLAGARTDTQYF; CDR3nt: TGTGCCAGCAGTTCCTTAGCGGGAGCCCGCACAGATACGCAGTATTTT
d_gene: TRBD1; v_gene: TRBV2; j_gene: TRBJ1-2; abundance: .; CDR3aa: CASRPTGEYGYTF; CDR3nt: TGTGCCAGCAGACCGACAGGGGAGTATGGCTACACCTTC
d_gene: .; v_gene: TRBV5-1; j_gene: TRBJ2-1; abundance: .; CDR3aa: CASTEGTLNPHEQFF; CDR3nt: TGCGCCAGCACCGAGGGGACACTAAATCCCCATGAGCAGTTCTTC
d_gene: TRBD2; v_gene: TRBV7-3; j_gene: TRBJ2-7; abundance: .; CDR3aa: CASSPLAGGSYEQYF; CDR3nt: TGTGCCAGCAGCCCCCTCGCGGGAGGCTCCTACGAGCAGTACTTC
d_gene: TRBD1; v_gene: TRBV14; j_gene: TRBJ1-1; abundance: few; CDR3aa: CASSPPGTGGNTEAFF; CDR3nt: TGTGCCAGCAGCCCGCCAGGGACAGGGGGAAACACTGAAGCTTTCTTT